These 17 T cell receptor beta chains originate from one sample sequenced in a study of T cells in localized non-small cell lung cancer. TCRdb's table, derived via immunoSEQ multiplex PCR, lists solely in-frame clones and lacks some. Of some 19,000 clones in the sample, around 90% are singletons; the top ten hold about 4%. Specimen: peripheral blood, collected before any cancer treatment. The source of these receptors is a male donor at least 60 years old with stage I squamous cell lung carcinoma.

The chain recombines TRBV6-5 with TRBJ1-5; D is perhaps TRBD1 (6 bases). Trimming cost V 2 bases and J 11 bases, with 19 bases left between them. There are 15 residues in the CDR3. Germline lookup yields CDR1 MNHEY and CDR2 SVGAGI. The CDR3 here is CASSYHGQPGMAQHF. CDR3 nucleotides: TGTGCCAGCAGTTACCACGGACAGCCAGGAATGGCCCAGCATTTT.

A word on this clone: Other DNA variants within this sample encode the same CDR3. The chain is built from TRBV7-9 and TRBJ1-1, with a tentative D call TRBD1 (5 bases). In germline, CDR1 is SEHNR, CDR2 FQNEAQ (reference sequence). V was trimmed by 5 bases and J by 1 base, leaving 8 bases between them. There are 13 residues in the CDR3. For the CDR3, the DNA is TGTGCCAGCAGCCCTACAGGGAACACTGAAGCTTTCTTT. Amino acids: CASSPTGNTEAFF.

V and J are TRBV10-3 and TRBJ2-5; 7 bases fit TRBD2. Germline loops: CDR1 ENHRY, CDR2 SYGVKD. J gave up 5 bases and V 4 bases, and 4 bases lay outside the gene matches. The CDR3 covers 13 residues. CDR3 region: CAISGGGRETQYF. The CDR3 DNA sequence: TGTGCCATCAGTGGGGGGGGTCGGGAGACCCAGTACTTC.

The rearrangement uses TRBV19 and TRBJ1-1, with D unresolved. The CDR3 has 12 residues. Trimming cost V 1 base and J 2 bases, with 2 bases left between them. The germline CDR1 and CDR2 sequences are LNHDA and SQIVND (reference sequence). The CDR3 DNA reads as TGTGCCAGTAGTATAGGAAACACTGAAGCTTTCTTT. It encodes CASSIGNTEAFF.

This clone was seen once. The rearrangement uses TRBV12-5 and TRBJ2-3; D possibly uses TRBD1 or TRBD2 (5 bases each). The V gene's germline CDR1 is LGHNT and CDR2 FRNRAP. CDR3 length: 15 amino acids. Trimming pared 2 bases from V and 5 bases from J, leaving 14 bases between. The CDR3 DNA is TGTGCTAGTGGTTTGTCGGCGACGGGGCTAGATACGCAGTATTTT. This gives the protein CASGLSATGLDTQYF.

The genes are TRBV6-5 and TRBJ2-7; TRBD2 matches at 9 bases. CDR1 is MNHEY and CDR2 is SVGAGI in the germline V gene. J gave up 2 bases and V 5 bases, and 4 bases lay outside the gene matches. This CDR3 has 14 amino acids. In nucleotides, the CDR3 is TGTGCCAGCAGTAGCGGGAGGTCTACCTACGAGCAGTACTTC. It yields the protein CASSSGRSTYEQYF.

In nucleotides, the CDR3 is TGTGCGTTCCAGGGGGGCATGAACACTGAAGCTTTCTTT. It codes for CAFQGGMNTEAFF. This chain links TRBV30 with TRBJ1-1; TRBD1 aligns across 7 bases. This CDR3 is built from 13 residues. Germline values: CDR1 GTSNPN, CDR2 SVGIG (reference sequence).

This chain uses TRBV11-3 with TRBJ2-3, with 8 bases fitting TRBD2. This CDR3 comprises 15 residues. Losses at the gene ends were 4 bases for V and 1 base for J; bases not matched to a gene: 4. Per germline, CDR1 SGHNT and CDR2 YENEEA. The CDR3 loop reads CASSSQTSGTDTQYF. DNA for the CDR3: TGTGCCAGCAGCTCCCAGACTAGCGGCACAGATACGCAGTATTTT.

The chain combines TRBV4-3 with TRBJ2-3, with TRBD2 matching 7 bases. Looked up from germline, CDR1 is LGHNA and CDR2 is YSLEER. This CDR3 region has 16 residues. The V and J ends lost 0 bases and 4 bases, in that order; junction bases with no gene match: 7. The CDR3 sequence is CASSQDPGGTADTQYF. CDR3 in DNA: TGCGCCAGCAGCCAAGATCCCGGGGGGACCGCAGATACGCAGTATTTT.

This sequence joins TRBV7-2 and TRBJ2-2; TRBD2 matches 7 bases. The CDR3 totals 18 residues. CDR1 and CDR2 from the germline V gene are SGHTA and FQGNSA. The trim removed 1 base at V and 0 bases at J, leaving 8 bases unmatched. CDR3 loop: CASSLVLAESANTGELFF. In DNA, the CDR3 is TGTGCCAGCAGCTTAGTTCTAGCGGAAAGCGCGAACACCGGGGAGCTGTTTTTT.

The chain couples TRBV7-3 to TRBJ2-5, with a weak D call TRBD2 (5 bases). Trimming removed 0 bases from V and 7 bases from J, with 12 bases in between. The CDR3 is 14 residues long. Germline-derived CDR1 and CDR2 are SGHTA and FQGTGA. CDR3 coding DNA: TGTGCCAGCAGCTTAACCCCGGTTGCGGGGACCCAGTACTTC. Residues: CASSLTPVAGTQYF. Together with reference TRBV7-3 and TRBJ2-5, the CDR3 gives the full variable domain: GAGVSQTPSNKVTEKGKYVELRCDPISGHTALYWYRQSLGQGPEFLIYFQGTGAADDSGLPNDRFFAVRPEGSVSTLKIQRTERGDSAVYLCASSLTPVAGTQYFGPGTRLLVL.

This clone was found once. J is TRBJ2-5 and V is TRBV7-7; 7 nucleotides line up with TRBD2. V lost 1 base and J lost 5; bases outside the gene matches: 4. CDR3 size: 14 residues. CDR1 and CDR2 (germline): SSHAT, FNYEAQ (reference sequence). In DNA form, the CDR3 reads TGTGCCAGCAGCTTAGGGGGGGGGAGTGAGACCCAGTACTTC. Translating gives CASSLGGGSETQYF.

The V gene is TRBV4-1, the J gene TRBJ2-7, with D possibly called TRBD1 or TRBD2 (6 bases each). In germline, CDR1 is MGHRA, CDR2 YSYEKL. Trimming took 5 bases from V and 3 from J, leaving 23 bases between them. The CDR3 contains 17 residues. The CDR3 loop reads CASSASLSGAGDYEQYF. CDR3 nucleotides: TGCGCCAGCAGCGCATCTCTGTCGGGGGCCGGGGACTACGAGCAGTACTTC.

The chain employs TRBV4-3 and TRBJ1-1; tentative D call: TRBD1 (5 bases). V was trimmed by 4 bases and J by 0 bases, leaving 15 bases between them. Germline CDR1 LGHNA, CDR2 YSLEER. This CDR3 is built from 16 residues. CDR3 DNA: TGCGCCAGCAGCCTCCTGTTGGGGGGGATGAACACTGAAGCTTTCTTT. This codes for CASSLLLGGMNTEAFF.

The rearrangement joins TRBV30 to TRBJ2-5; a possible D gene is TRBD2 (5 bases). Germline V CDR1 and CDR2: GTSNPN, SVGIG (reference sequence). The length of the CDR3 is 14 residues. Trimming took off 2 bases at V and 3 bases at J, with 13 bases between the two ends. In DNA form, the CDR3 reads TGTGCCTGGAGTTATGGACTGGCCGAAGAGACCCAGTACTTC. Its translation: CAWSYGLAEETQYF.

This chain connects TRBV7-7 to TRBJ2-3, with 7 bases that match TRBD1. The junction had 3 bases not matched to a gene; V was cut back by 5 bases and J by 4 bases. CDR1 and CDR2 from the germline V gene are SSHAT and FNYEAQ (reference sequence). The CDR3 is 13 amino acids. For the CDR3, the DNA is TGTGCCAGCAGCACAGACAGGGCAGATACGCAGTATTTT. Its translation is CASSTDRADTQYF. Filled out from reference TRBV7-7 and TRBJ2-3, the complete variable domain reads GAGVSQSPRYKVTKRGQDVTLRCDPISSHATLYWYQQALGQGPEFLTYFNYEAQPDKSGLPSDRFSAERPEGSISTLTIQRTEQRDSAMYRCASSTDRADTQYFGPGTRLTVL.

The chain joins TRBV7-6 to TRBJ1-1; possible D gene TRBD1, 6 bases. CDR1 SGHVS and CDR2 FNYEAQ come from the germline V gene. Between the trimmed V and J ends, which lost 2 bases and 6 bases, there was a span of 16 bases. The CDR3 is 15 residues long. This chain's CDR3 is CASSLLAQGGSEAFF. The CDR3 nucleotides are TGTGCCAGCAGCTTATTAGCACAGGGAGGCTCTGAAGCTTTCTTT.